The present T cell receptor beta chain was sequenced within a study of cytotoxic CD8 clonotypes in ibrutinib-treated CLL. Study background: Enrolment comprised 10 to 11 relapsed/refractory and some 15 treatment-naive patients; some 18 were IGHV unmutated.

After removal of 4 bases from V and 7 bases from J, the junction contained 7 bases not matched to a gene. Germline loops: CDR1 KGHSH, CDR2 LQKENI. This CDR3 spans 14 amino acids. About 2 micrograms of genomic DNA, which was extracted from cryopreserved PBMCs, served as the material used for the TCR beta libraries. Investigators sought sequencing depths of between 1 in 200,000 and 1 in 1 million T cells. Repertoires were generated with immunoSEQ multiplex PCR, while TCRdb's copy carries only in-frame clones and drops some. This table holds approximately 60,000 clones, 54% found once. This clone has only a few counts.

The clonotype was recovered from a human donor with chronic lymphocytic leukemia. This chain uses TRBV18 with TRBJ2-7, with 10 bases lining up with TRBD1. The sequencing here drew on PBMCs, taken at disease progression, from a patient treated with ibrutinib. The CDR3 DNA sequence: TGTGCCAGCTCACGGGACAGGGGAGGAAGTGAGCAGTACTTC. Its translation: CASSRDRGGSEQYF.